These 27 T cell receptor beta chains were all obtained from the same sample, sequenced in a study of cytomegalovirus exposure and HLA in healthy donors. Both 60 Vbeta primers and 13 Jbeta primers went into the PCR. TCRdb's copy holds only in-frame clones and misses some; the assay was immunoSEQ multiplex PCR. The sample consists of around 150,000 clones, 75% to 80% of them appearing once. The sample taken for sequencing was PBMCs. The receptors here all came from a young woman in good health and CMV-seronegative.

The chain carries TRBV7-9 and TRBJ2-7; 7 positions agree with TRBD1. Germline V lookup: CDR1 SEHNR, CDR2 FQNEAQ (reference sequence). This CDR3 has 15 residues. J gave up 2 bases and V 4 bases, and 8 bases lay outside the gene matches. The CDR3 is CASSYLDRLAYEQYF. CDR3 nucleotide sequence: TGTGCCAGCAGCTACTTGGACAGGTTAGCCTACGAGCAGTACTTC. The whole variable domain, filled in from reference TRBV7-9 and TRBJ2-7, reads DTGVSQNPRHKITKRGQNVTFRCDPISEHNRLYWYRQTLGQGPEFLTYFQNEAQLEKSRLLSDRFSAERPKGSFSTLEIQRTEQGDSAMYLCASSYLDRLAYEQYFGPGTRLTVT.

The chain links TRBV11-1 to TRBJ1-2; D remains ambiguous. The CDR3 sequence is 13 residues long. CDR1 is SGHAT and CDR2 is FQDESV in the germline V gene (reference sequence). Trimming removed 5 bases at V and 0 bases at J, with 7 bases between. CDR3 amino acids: CASSREANYGYTF. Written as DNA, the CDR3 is TGTGCCAGCAGCAGGGAGGCTAACTATGGCTACACCTTC.

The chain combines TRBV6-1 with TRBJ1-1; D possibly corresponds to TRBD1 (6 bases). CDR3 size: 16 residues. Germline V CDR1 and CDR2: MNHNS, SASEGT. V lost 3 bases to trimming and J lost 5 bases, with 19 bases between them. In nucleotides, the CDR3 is TGTGCCAGCAGTGAGGTGGGGGGGGCGCGGGGGACTGAAGCTTTCTTT. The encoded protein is CASSEVGGARGTEAFF.

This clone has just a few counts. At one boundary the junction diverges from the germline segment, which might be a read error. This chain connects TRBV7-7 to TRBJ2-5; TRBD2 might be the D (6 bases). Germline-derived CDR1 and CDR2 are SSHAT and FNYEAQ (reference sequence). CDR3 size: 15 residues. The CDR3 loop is CASSPNGGWQETQYF. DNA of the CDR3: TGTGCTAGCAGCCCCAACGGGGGATGGCAGGAGACCCAGTACTTC.

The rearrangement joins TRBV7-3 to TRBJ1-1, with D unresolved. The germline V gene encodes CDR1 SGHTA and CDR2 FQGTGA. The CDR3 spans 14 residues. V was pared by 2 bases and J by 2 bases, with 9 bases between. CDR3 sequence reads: CASSLEAVNTEAFF. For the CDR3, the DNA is TGTGCCAGCAGCTTAGAGGCAGTTAACACTGAAGCTTTCTTT.

The CDR3 sequence: CASSHPTGLRINQPQHF. In DNA, the CDR3 is TGCGCCAGCAGCCACCCGACAGGCCTACGGATCAATCAGCCCCAGCATTTT. The chain has TRBV4-1 and TRBJ1-5, with D maybe TRBD1 (6 bases). Germline CDR1 reads MGHRA; CDR2 reads YSYEKL. V was clipped by 3 bases and J by 3 bases, with 18 bases between them. This CDR3 region has 17 residues.

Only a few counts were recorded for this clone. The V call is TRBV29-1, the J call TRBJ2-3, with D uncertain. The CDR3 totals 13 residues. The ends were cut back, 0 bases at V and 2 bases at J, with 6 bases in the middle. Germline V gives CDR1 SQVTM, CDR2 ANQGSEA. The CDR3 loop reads CSVEDRSTDTQYF. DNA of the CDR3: TGCAGCGTTGAAGATCGGTCCACAGATACGCAGTATTTT.

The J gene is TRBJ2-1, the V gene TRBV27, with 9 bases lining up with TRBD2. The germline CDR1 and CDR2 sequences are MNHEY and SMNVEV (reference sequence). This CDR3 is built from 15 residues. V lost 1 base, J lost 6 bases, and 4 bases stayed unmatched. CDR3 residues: CASSLLGLASNEQFF. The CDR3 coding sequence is TGTGCCAGCAGTTTATTGGGACTAGCAAGCAATGAGCAGTTCTTC.

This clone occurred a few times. The CDR3 sequence is CASSQEQWQASTEAFF. The CDR3 nucleotides are TGCGCCAGCAGCCAAGAACAATGGCAGGCCAGCACTGAAGCTTTCTTT. The chain joins TRBV4-1 to TRBJ1-1, with unresolved D. This CDR3 has 16 residues. Trimming took 0 bases from V and 4 from J, leaving 15 bases between them. In germline, CDR1 is MGHRA, CDR2 YSYEKL.

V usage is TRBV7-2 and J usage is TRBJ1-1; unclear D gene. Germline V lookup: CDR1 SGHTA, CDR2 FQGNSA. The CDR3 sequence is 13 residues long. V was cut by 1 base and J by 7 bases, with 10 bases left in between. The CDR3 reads CASSLERRIEAFF. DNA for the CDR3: TGTGCCAGCAGCTTAGAGCGCCGGATTGAAGCTTTCTTT.

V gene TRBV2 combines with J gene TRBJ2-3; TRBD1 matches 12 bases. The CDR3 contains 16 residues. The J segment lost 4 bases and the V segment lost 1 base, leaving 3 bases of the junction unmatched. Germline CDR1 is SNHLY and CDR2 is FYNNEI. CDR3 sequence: CASSEGGQGAPDTQYF. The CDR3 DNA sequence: TGTGCCAGCAGTGAAGGGGGACAGGGGGCTCCAGATACGCAGTATTTT.

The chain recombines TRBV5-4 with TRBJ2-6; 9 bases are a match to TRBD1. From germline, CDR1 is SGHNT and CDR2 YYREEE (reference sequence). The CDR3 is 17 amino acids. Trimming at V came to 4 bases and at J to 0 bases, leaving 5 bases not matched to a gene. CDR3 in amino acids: CASSLRDRASGANVLTF. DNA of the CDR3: TGTGCCAGCAGCCTCCGGGACAGGGCCTCTGGGGCCAACGTCCTGACTTTC.

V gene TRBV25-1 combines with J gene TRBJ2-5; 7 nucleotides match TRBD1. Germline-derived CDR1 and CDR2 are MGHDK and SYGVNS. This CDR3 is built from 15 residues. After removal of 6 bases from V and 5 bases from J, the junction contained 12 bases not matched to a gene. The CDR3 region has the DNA TGTGCCAGCAGGAGCTCCATGACAGGGTTCGAGACCCAGTACTTC. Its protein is CASRSSMTGFETQYF.

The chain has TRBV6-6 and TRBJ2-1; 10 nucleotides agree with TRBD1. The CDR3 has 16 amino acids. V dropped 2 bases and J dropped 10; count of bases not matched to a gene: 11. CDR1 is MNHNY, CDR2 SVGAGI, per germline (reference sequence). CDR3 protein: CASSYRDRGRDREQFF. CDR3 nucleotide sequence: TGTGCCAGCAGTTACCGGGACAGGGGCCGGGACAGGGAGCAGTTCTTC.

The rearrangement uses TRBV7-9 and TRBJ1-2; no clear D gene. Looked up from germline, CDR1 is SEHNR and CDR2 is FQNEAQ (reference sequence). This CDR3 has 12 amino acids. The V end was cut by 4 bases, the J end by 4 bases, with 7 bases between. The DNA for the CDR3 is TGTGCCAGCAGCTCGAACTCCTATGGCTACACCTTC. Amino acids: CASSSNSYGYTF.

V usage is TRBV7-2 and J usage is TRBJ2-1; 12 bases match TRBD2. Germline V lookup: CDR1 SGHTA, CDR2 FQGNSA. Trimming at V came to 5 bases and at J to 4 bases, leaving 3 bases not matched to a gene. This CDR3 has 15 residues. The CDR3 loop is CASSRTSGGYNEQFF. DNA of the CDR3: TGTGCCAGCAGCCGCACTAGCGGGGGGTACAATGAGCAGTTCTTC. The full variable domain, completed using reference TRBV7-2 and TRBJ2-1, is GAGVSQSPSNKVTEKGKDVELRCDPISGHTALYWYRQSLGQGLEFLIYFQGNSAPDKSGLPSDRFSAERTGGSVSTLTIQRTQQEDSAVYLCASSRTSGGYNEQFFGPGTRLTVL.

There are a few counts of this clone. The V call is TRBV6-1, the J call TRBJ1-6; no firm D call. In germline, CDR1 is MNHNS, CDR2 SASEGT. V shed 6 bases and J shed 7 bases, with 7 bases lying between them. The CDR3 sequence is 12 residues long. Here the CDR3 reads CASRTINSPLHF. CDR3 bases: TGTGCCAGCAGAACTATAAATTCACCCCTCCACTTT.

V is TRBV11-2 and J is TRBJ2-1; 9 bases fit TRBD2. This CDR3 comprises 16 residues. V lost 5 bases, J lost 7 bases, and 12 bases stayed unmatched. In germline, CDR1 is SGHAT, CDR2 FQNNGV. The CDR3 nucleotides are TGTGCCAGCAGCCCCCGCTCGGCGGGGGGGCATAATGAGCAGTTCTTC. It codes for CASSPRSAGGHNEQFF.

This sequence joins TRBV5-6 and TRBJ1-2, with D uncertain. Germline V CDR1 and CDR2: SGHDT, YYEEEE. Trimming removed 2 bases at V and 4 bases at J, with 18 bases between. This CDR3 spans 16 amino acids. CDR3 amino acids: CASSLNRGRSGYGYTF. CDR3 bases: TGTGCCAGCAGCTTAAACCGAGGAAGGAGCGGCTATGGCTACACCTTC.

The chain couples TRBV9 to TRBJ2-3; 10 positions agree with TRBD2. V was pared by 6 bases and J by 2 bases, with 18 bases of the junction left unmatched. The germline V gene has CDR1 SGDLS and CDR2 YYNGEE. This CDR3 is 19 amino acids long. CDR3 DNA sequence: TGTGCCAGCACCAAGACTAGCGGGCGATCGGGGGGAATCACAGATACGCAGTATTTT. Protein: CASTKTSGRSGGITDTQYF.

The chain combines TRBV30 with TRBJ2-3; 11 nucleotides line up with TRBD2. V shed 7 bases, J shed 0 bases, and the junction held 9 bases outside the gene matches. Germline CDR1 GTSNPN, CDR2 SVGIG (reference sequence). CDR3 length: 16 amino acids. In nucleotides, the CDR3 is TGTGCCTCGACCTCGACTAGCGGGACCAGCACAGATACGCAGTATTTT. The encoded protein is CASTSTSGTSTDTQYF.

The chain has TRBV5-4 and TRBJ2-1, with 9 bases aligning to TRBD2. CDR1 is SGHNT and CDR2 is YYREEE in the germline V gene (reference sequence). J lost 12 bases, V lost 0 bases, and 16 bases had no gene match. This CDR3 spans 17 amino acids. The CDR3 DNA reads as TGTGCCAGCAGCTTGGAGCGTGGTAGCGGGGGCCGTGGGGGGCAGTTCTTC. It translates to CASSLERGSGGRGGQFF. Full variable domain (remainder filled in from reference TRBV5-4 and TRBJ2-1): ETGVTQSPTHLIKTRGQQVTLRCSSQSGHNTVSWYQQALGQGPQFIFQYYREEENGRGNFPPRFSGLQFPNYSSELNVNALELDDSALYLCASSLERGSGGRGGQFFGPGTRLTVL.

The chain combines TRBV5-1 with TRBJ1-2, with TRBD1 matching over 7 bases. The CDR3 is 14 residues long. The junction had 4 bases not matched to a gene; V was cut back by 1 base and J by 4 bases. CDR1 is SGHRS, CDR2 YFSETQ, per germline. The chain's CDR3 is CASSLSGGLYGYTF. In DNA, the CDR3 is TGCGCCAGCAGCTTGTCAGGGGGGCTCTATGGCTACACCTTC. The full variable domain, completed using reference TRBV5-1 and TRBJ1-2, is KAGVTQTPRYLIKTRGQQVTLSCSPISGHRSVSWYQQTPGQGLQFLFEYFSETQRNKGNFPGRFSGRQFSNSRSEMNVSTLELGDSALYLCASSLSGGLYGYTFGSGTRLTVV.

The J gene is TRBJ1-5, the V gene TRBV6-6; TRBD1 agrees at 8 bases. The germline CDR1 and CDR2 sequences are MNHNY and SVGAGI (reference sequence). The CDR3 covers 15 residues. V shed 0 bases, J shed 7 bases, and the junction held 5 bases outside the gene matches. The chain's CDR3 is CASSYSAGGVQPQHF. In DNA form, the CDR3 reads TGTGCCAGCAGTTACTCGGCAGGGGGCGTGCAGCCCCAGCATTTT.

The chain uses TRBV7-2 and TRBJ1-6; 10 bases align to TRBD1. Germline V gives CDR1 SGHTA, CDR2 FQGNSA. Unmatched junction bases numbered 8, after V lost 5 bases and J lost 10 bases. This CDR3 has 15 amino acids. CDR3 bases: TGTGCCAGCAGCGGGGGGACAGGGGTAAGATCACCCCTCCACTTT. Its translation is CASSGGTGVRSPLHF.

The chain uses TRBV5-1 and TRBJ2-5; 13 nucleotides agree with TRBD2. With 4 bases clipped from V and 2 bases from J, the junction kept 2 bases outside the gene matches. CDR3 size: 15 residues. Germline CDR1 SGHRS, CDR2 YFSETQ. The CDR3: CASSLTSGGQETQYF. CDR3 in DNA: TGCGCCAGCAGCCTGACTAGCGGGGGGCAAGAGACCCAGTACTTC.

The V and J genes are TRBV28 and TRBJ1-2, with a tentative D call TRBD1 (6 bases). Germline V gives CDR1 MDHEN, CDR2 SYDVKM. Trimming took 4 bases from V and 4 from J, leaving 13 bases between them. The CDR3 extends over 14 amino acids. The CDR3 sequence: CASSYREVTYGYTF. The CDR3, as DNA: TGTGCCAGCAGTTACAGGGAAGTTACCTATGGCTACACCTTC.